The clone carrying this T cell receptor (beta chain) was observed once. Its antigen is unknown. The data originate from a study of cytomegalovirus exposure and HLA in healthy donors. PCR amplification relied on 60 Vbeta primers (plus 13 Jbeta primers). TCRdb's table, derived via immunoSEQ multiplex PCR, lists solely in-frame clones and lacks some. The repertoire consists of about 130,000 clones, with 80% occurring once and the leading ten covering 1%. General study results and limits: Among immune exposure information, only CMV serostatus was available.

Germline loops: CDR1 SGHRS, CDR2 YFSETQ. V dropped 3 bases and J dropped 7; count of bases not matched to a gene: 9. The CDR3 length is 15 residues. The source material was PBMCs. This sequence originates from a man aged 40-55 years in good health and CMV-seronegative. The chain is built from TRBV5-1 and TRBJ2-1, with 8 positions matching TRBD2. CDR3 sequence reads: CASSSRLAGGNEQFF. CDR3 bases: TGCGCCAGCAGCTCCCGCCTAGCGGGCGGGAATGAGCAGTTCTTC.